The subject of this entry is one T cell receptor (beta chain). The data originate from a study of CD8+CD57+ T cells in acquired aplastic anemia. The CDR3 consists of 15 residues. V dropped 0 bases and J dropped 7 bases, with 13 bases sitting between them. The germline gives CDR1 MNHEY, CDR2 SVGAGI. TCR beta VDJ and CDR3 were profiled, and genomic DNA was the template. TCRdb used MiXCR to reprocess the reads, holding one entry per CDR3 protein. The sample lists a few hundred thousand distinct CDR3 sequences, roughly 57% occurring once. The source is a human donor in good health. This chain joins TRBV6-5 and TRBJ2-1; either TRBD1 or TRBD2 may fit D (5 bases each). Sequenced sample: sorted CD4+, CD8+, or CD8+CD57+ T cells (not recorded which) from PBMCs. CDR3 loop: CASSYSSRDENEQFF. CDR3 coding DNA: TGTGCCAGCAGTTACTCGTCCCGGGACGAAAATGAGCAGTTCTTC.